These T cell receptor beta chains were read from a single sample in a study of blood T cell repertoires in COVID-19. Using immunoSEQ multiplex PCR, the repertoire was profiled, and TCRdb retains in-frame clones only, with some absent. The sample consists of about 39,000 clones, approximately 80% of them appearing once. Sample: peripheral blood. The source of these receptors is a man in his sixties in a cohort sampled during active COVID-19. Each CDR3 is given with its conserved first and last residue. Each record gives: J gene, D gene, clone size, V gene, CDR3 DNA, CDR3 protein. The D gene is left open where the match is weak. Size values are once, few and many counts, or a class for expanded clones, and some rows have none.

>TRBJ2-2|NA|NA|TRBV12-3/TRBV12-4
TGTGCCAGCAGTTTATCTAACCCCGGGGAGCTGTTTTTT
CASSLSNPGELFF
>TRBJ1-3|TRBD1|NA|TRBV6-5
TGTGCCAGCAGACCAGACAGGGCTGGAAACACCATATATTTT
CASRPDRAGNTIYF
>TRBJ2-1|NA|NA|TRBV7-8
TGTGCCAGCAGCTTATCTCCTTCTTTTGAGCAGTTCTTC
CASSLSPSFEQFF
>TRBJ1-1|TRBD1|few|TRBV30
TGTGCCTGGAGCGGGACAGGGTTCACTGAAGCTTTCTTT
CAWSGTGFTEAFF
>TRBJ2-4|NA|NA|TRBV12-3/TRBV12-4
TGTGCCAGCAGTCCCATTAGGGAGAGCCAGTACTTC
CASSPIRESQYF
>TRBJ2-2|NA|NA|TRBV28
TGTGCCAGCCTTGTTGGAGGGTCGGGCACCGGGGAGCTGTTTTTT
CASLVGGSGTGELFF
>TRBJ2-1|TRBD1|NA|TRBV6-1
TGTGCCAGCAGGCGGGACAGGGGGCACAATGAGCAGTTCTTC
CASRRDRGHNEQFF
>TRBJ1-4|TRBD1|NA|TRBV25-1
TGTGCCAGCGCGAACGGAGGACAGGGGCGATATGAAAAACTGTTTTTT
CASANGGQGRYEKLFF
>TRBJ2-7|TRBD1|NA|TRBV18
TGTGCCAGCTCACTGGGACAGGGCTCCTACGAGCAGTACTTC
CASSLGQGSYEQYF
>TRBJ2-7|NA|NA|TRBV7-9
TGTGCCAGCAGCGAGGCCGGGACTTTTTCCTACGAGCAGTACTTC
CASSEAGTFSYEQYF
>TRBJ1-5|NA|NA|TRBV7-2
TGTGCCAGCAGCTTAGAAAGGGGAAGCAATCAGCCCCAGCATTTT
CASSLERGSNQPQHF
>TRBJ2-3|TRBD1|NA|TRBV6-5
TGTGCCAGCAGGCCAACAGGGGCGCGGGCAGATACGCAGTATTTT
CASRPTGARADTQYF
>TRBJ1-1|TRBD1|NA|TRBV12-3/TRBV12-4
TGTGCCAGCAGTACCAGGGGGTTAGCTGAAGCTTTCTTT
CASSTRGLAEAFF
>TRBJ2-1|NA|NA|TRBV11-2
TGTGCCAGCAGCTTAGGGGGCCCGTACAATGAGCAGTTCTTC
CASSLGGPYNEQFF
>TRBJ1-5|NA|NA|TRBV23-1
TGCGCCACTGGCGGAGGTCAGCCCCAGCATTTT
CATGGGQPQHF
>TRBJ2-7|NA|NA|TRBV7-7
TGTGCCAGCAGCCCAAACCCGGGACTCCCCCACGAGCAGTACTTC
CASSPNPGLPHEQYF
>TRBJ1-2|NA|NA|TRBV19
TGTGCCAGTAGTCCAGGGCCTAACTATGGCTACACCTTC
CASSPGPNYGYTF
>TRBJ2-2|NA|NA|TRBV10-1
TGCGCCAGCAGTGAAGGACAGCTCACCGGGGAGCTGTTTTTT
CASSEGQLTGELFF
>TRBJ2-3|NA|NA|TRBV6-6
TGTGCCAGCAGTTTAGGACACTCGAAAGCGGATACGCAGTATTTT
CASSLGHSKADTQYF
>TRBJ2-4|NA|NA|TRBV6-5
TGTGCCAGCAGTACAGGGAACAACAACATTCAGTACTTC
CASSTGNNNIQYF
>TRBJ2-3|TRBD1|NA|TRBV24-1
TGTGCCACCAGTGCCAGGGGGCTTTTGACAGATACGCAGTATTTT
CATSARGLLTDTQYF
>TRBJ2-1|NA|NA|TRBV15
TGTGCCACCAGCGAGGCCAGCGGCCTGTTCTCCTACAATGAGCAGTTCTTC
CATSEASGLFSYNEQFF
>TRBJ1-2|NA|NA|TRBV12-3/TRBV12-4
TGTGCCAGCAGTGACTCGAGGAACTATGGCTACACCTTC
CASSDSRNYGYTF
>TRBJ2-1|TRBD2|few|TRBV7-8
TGTGCCAGCAGCTTACAATCTCTAGCGGCCAATGAGCAGTTCTTC
CASSLQSLAANEQFF
>TRBJ2-1|TRBD2|NA|TRBV10-1
TGCGCCAGCAGTGCAGGGACTAGCGGGAGCAATGAGCAGTTCTTC
CASSAGTSGSNEQFF
>TRBJ2-7|TRBD1|few|TRBV3-1/TRBV3-2
TGTGCCAGCAGCCGTGGCACAGGGGTAGGCTACGAGCAGTACTTC
CASSRGTGVGYEQYF
>TRBJ2-5|TRBD2|NA|TRBV7-2
TGTGCCAGCAGCTTAAGCACCAATCGGGGGGGGGACCAGTACTTC
CASSLSTNRGGDQYF
>TRBJ1-2|NA|NA|TRBV27
TGTGCCAGCAGTCCCCGGGGAGATCTAGAGAGATATGGCTACACCTTC
CASSPRGDLERYGYTF
>TRBJ2-7|TRBD1|few|TRBV2
TGTGCCAGCAGAGCCGGGACAGCCTACGAGCAGTACTTC
CASRAGTAYEQYF
>TRBJ1-5|NA|NA|TRBV19
TGTGCCAGCGGCGGTTGGAATCAGCCCCAGCATTTT
CASGGWNQPQHF
>TRBJ1-2|TRBD1|NA|TRBV6-5
TGTGCCAGCAGTTTCCGGGACAGGGGCAACTATGGCTACACCTTC
CASSFRDRGNYGYTF
>TRBJ1-2|TRBD1|NA|TRBV7-9
TGTGCCAGCACCGTAATACAGGGGAATGGCTACACCTTC
CASTVIQGNGYTF
>TRBJ1-6|NA|few|TRBV2
TGTGCGACGGTATGGGGCAGGGATTCACCCCTCCACTTT
CATVWGRDSPLHF
>TRBJ2-5|NA|NA|TRBV28
TGTGCCAGCAGTTTACTGTCCGGGAGAATGGAGACCCAGTACTTC
CASSLLSGRMETQYF
>TRBJ2-1|TRBD2|NA|TRBV20-1
TGCAGTGCCGGGAGGACCGAGCAGTTCTTC
CSAGRTEQFF
>TRBJ1-2|TRBD1|NA|TRBV4-3
TGCGCCAGCAGCCAAGCCCGGCAGGGGGTGTACTATGGCTACACCTTC
CASSQARQGVYYGYTF
>TRBJ2-5|TRBD1|NA|TRBV5-4
TGTGCCAGCAGCCTCACTTTGACAGGGGAAGAGACCCAGTACTTC
CASSLTLTGEETQYF
>TRBJ2-7|TRBD1|once|TRBV3-1/TRBV3-2
TGTGCCAGCAGTCGACAGGGGGTCTACGAGCAGTACTTC
CASSRQGVYEQYF
>TRBJ2-6|TRBD2|NA|TRBV18
TGTGCCAGCTCACCAATGGCGGGAGGGGACAGCTCTGGGGCCAACGTCCTGACTTTC
CASSPMAGGDSSGANVLTF
>TRBJ1-4|NA|NA|TRBV6-5
TGTGCCACCGGGGGGGAGCAAGTCTCTCGAAAACTGTTTTTT
CATGGEQVSRKLFF
>TRBJ1-2|TRBD1|NA|TRBV18
TGTGCCAGCTCACCCGGGACAGACCGCTATGGCTACACCTTC
CASSPGTDRYGYTF
>TRBJ2-7|TRBD2|NA|TRBV7-8
TGTGCCAGCAGCTTAGCGCGGACTAGCGGGGGAGGGGTCTACGAGCAGTACTTC
CASSLARTSGGGVYEQYF
>TRBJ1-1|NA|NA|TRBV15
TGTGCCACCAGCAGAGGTTTAACATTGGAGGGAGAAACTGAAGCTTTCTTT
CATSRGLTLEGETEAFF
>TRBJ2-7|NA|NA|TRBV7-2
TGTGCCAGCAGCTTAACTCTGAGCTCCTACGAGCAGTACTTC
CASSLTLSSYEQYF
>TRBJ1-6|TRBD1|NA|TRBV14
TGTGCCAGCAGCCAATCTGCCGGACAGGGTCGATCACCCCTCCACTTT
CASSQSAGQGRSPLHF
>TRBJ2-7|NA|few|TRBV7-9
TGTGCCAGCAGTTTACCAGGGGATGCCTACGAGCAGTACTTC
CASSLPGDAYEQYF
>TRBJ1-3|NA|NA|TRBV18
TGTGCCAGCTCACGATCCAGCGGGAACACCATATATTTT
CASSRSSGNTIYF
>TRBJ2-7|NA|NA|TRBV6-5
TGTGCCAGCAGCGTGCTCAGCGGGTTCTCCTACGAGCAGTACTTC
CASSVLSGFSYEQYF
>TRBJ2-1|NA|NA|TRBV5-4
TGTGCCAGCAGCCCCAGCTCCTACAATGAGCAGTTCTTC
CASSPSSYNEQFF
>TRBJ2-7|NA|NA|TRBV18
TGTGCCAGCTCTATCTCTGAGGGCCGAGCCGCCAAGCAGTACTTC
CASSISEGRAAKQYF
>TRBJ2-6|TRBD1|once|TRBV9
TGTGCCAGCAGCGCCCGGGACAGGGGCTCTGGGGCCAACGTCCTGACTTTC
CASSARDRGSGANVLTF
>TRBJ1-6|NA|NA|TRBV28
TGTGCCAGCAGGTGGGCTAATAATTCACCCCTCCACTTT
CASRWANNSPLHF
>TRBJ1-1|NA|NA|TRBV5-4
TGTGCCAGCAGCTTGGCCGGGTCAATTGAAGCTTTCTTT
CASSLAGSIEAFF
>TRBJ1-5|NA|NA|TRBV5-5
TGTGCCAGCAGCTTGACAGCCACTAGCAATCAGCCCCAGCATTTT
CASSLTATSNQPQHF
>TRBJ1-2|TRBD1|NA|TRBV29-1
TGCAGCGTTGAGGCAGGGGGAGCAACTTATGGCTACACCTTC
CSVEAGGATYGYTF